What follows are 28 T cell receptor beta chains derived from one specimen sequenced in a study of T cells in Graves' hyperthyroidism and ophthalmopathy. Authors of the study amplified TCR beta CDR3 regions from RNA transcripts. The TCR CDR3 first-round RT-PCR relied on the HTBI primer set. TCRdb re-called the multiplex PCR reads with MiXCR, one entry per CDR3 protein. Altogether 540,000 or so distinct CDR3 sequences are present, 15% to 18% being singletons, with the ten largest covering under 8%. The sample comprised blood. The receptors shown here come from a woman aged 30 to 39 with Graves' hyperthyroidism.

This clonotype has a count of ten or more. This rearrangement joins TRBV6-2 or TRBV6-3 to TRBJ2-7; D possibly corresponds to TRBD2 (5 bases). Germline CDR1 reads MNHEY; CDR2 reads SVGEGT. The CDR3 runs to 13 residues. The ends were cut back, 7 bases at V and 0 bases at J, with 10 bases in the middle. CDR3 region: CASNRGSSYEQYF. In DNA form, the CDR3 reads TGTGCCAGCAACCGGGGAAGCTCCTACGAGCAGTACTTC.

This clonotype was recorded a few times. V and J are TRBV27 and TRBJ2-1; D is unresolved. This CDR3 is 17 amino acids long. Trimming removed 5 bases from V and 0 bases from J, with 17 bases in between. Germline V gene lookup returns CDR1 MNHEY and CDR2 SMNVEV (reference sequence). CDR3 DNA: TGTGCCAGCAGTCCGTCGGCCGGGCCGAGCTCCTACAATGAGCAGTTCTTC. Residues: CASSPSAGPSSYNEQFF.

V gene TRBV2 combines with J gene TRBJ2-4; perhaps TRBD2 as D (6 bases). The CDR3 contains 14 residues. Germline lookup yields CDR1 SNHLY and CDR2 FYNNEI. The V gene lost 8 bases and the J gene lost 0 bases, with 11 bases spanning the gap. CDR3 DNA: TGTGCCAGCCGGCGGGGACTAGCCAAAAACATTCAGTACTTC. Translation: CASRRGLAKNIQYF.

This clonotype was seen many times. The chain is built from TRBV12-3 or TRBV12-4 and TRBJ2-7; D might be TRBD1 or TRBD2, each matching 6 bases. Between the trimmed V and J ends, which lost 1 base and 2 bases, there was a span of 9 bases. There are 14 residues in the CDR3. The CDR3 is CASSLGGATYEQYF. The CDR3 DNA follows: TGTGCCAGCAGTTTAGGGGGGGCTACCTACGAGCAGTACTTC.

Note on this clonotype: A much larger clone sits a single nucleotide away, making a read error possible. The chain is built from TRBV5-5 and TRBJ1-2, with a tentative D call TRBD1 (5 bases). This CDR3 comprises 15 residues. Germline values: CDR1 SGHKS, CDR2 YYEKEE (reference sequence). For the CDR3, the DNA is TGTACCAGCAGCTTCCGACAGTTAGCTAACTATGGCTACACCTTC. Translating gives CTSSFRQLANYGYTF.

This clonotype has ten or more counts. J is TRBJ2-3 and V is TRBV11-2, with D tentatively TRBD2 (5 bases). The germline CDR1 and CDR2 sequences are SGHAT and FQNNGV. The CDR3 covers 16 residues. V was clipped by 5 bases and J by 1 base, with 16 bases between them. CDR3 protein: CASSPPPGSGTDTQYF. CDR3 in DNA: TGTGCCAGCAGCCCGCCCCCGGGTAGCGGCACAGATACGCAGTATTTT.

On this clonotype itself: A junction boundary mismatches the germline segment, possibly from a read error. J is TRBJ2-5 and V is TRBV3-1, with D possibly being TRBD1 (6 bases). This CDR3 has 14 residues. Per germline, CDR1 LGHDT and CDR2 YNNKEL (reference sequence). CDR3 amino acids: CASSQGTNQEIQYF. The DNA of the CDR3 is TGTGCCAGCAGCCAGGGGACAAACCAAGAGATCCAGTACTTC.

This clonotype was counted a few times. CDR3 residues: CAISASDQPQHF. The DNA for the CDR3 is TGTGCCATCAGTGCATCAGATCAGCCCCAGCATTTT. V gene TRBV10-3 combines with J gene TRBJ1-5; D is unclear. This CDR3 has 12 amino acids. CDR1 is ENHRY, CDR2 SYGVKD, per germline. Trimming took off 4 bases at V and 5 bases at J, with 6 bases between the two ends.

CDR3 region: CASSQDPGTNTYNEQFF. CDR3 bases: TGTGCCAGCAGCCAAGACCCCGGGACTAACACCTACAATGAGCAGTTCTTC. V usage is TRBV4-2 and J usage is TRBJ2-1, with 7 bases identical to TRBD2. The J segment lost 2 bases and the V segment lost 0 bases, leaving 7 bases of the junction unmatched. The CDR3 covers 17 residues. Germline V lookup: CDR1 LGHNA, CDR2 YNFKEQ.

This clonotype was observed at least ten times. This sequence joins TRBV7-3 and TRBJ2-1; D is undetermined. The ends were cut back, 1 base at V and 7 bases at J, with 11 bases in the middle. Germline-derived CDR1 and CDR2 are SGHTA and FQGTGA. CDR3 size: 14 residues. The CDR3 sequence: CASSLIASRNEQFF. DNA for the CDR3: TGTGCCAGCAGCTTAATAGCTTCTAGGAATGAGCAGTTCTTC.

This clonotype was detected a few times. This CDR3 is CARGLGLAGDSGANVLTF. CDR3 DNA: TGTGCCCGGGGCCTAGGACTAGCGGGAGACTCTGGGGCCAACGTCCTGACTTTC. The rearrangement joins TRBV30 to TRBJ2-6; 13 bases are a match to TRBD2. V lost 8 bases and J lost 0; bases outside the gene matches: 10. The CDR3 totals 18 residues. CDR1 and CDR2 (germline): GTSNPN, SVGIG (reference sequence). The variable domain in full, with the rest retrieved from reference TRBV30 and TRBJ2-6, is SQTIHQWPATLVQPVGSPLSLECTVEGTSNPNLYWYRQAAGRGLQLLFYSVGIGQISSEVPQNLSASRPQDRQFILSSKKLLLSDSGFYLCARGLGLAGDSGANVLTFGAGSRLTVL.

The chain recombines TRBV7-3 with TRBJ2-1, with 9 bases that match TRBD1. The CDR3 extends over 16 amino acids. Germline V lookup: CDR1 SGHTA, CDR2 FQGTGA. V lost 2 bases to trimming and J lost 9 bases; unmatched junction nucleotides: 11. The CDR3 DNA reads as TGTGCCAGCAGCTTAGGAATTCGGACAGGGGCCGGTGAGCAGTTCTTC. Amino acid sequence: CASSLGIRTGAGEQFF.

The sample holds a few counts of this clonotype. The CDR3 DNA is TGTGCCAGCAGTGCGGGACAGGGGAGACCGAGGCCCTACGAGCAGTACTTC. It codes for CASSAGQGRPRPYEQYF. J is TRBJ2-7 and V is TRBV9, with TRBD1 matching 10 bases. V gave up 5 bases and J gave up 2 bases; unmatched junction bases: 13. CDR3 length equals 17 residues. Germline assignment: CDR1 SGDLS and CDR2 YYNGEE.

This clonotype has at least ten counts. V is TRBV20-1 and J is TRBJ2-1, with 10 nucleotides matching TRBD2. This CDR3 comprises 13 residues. V was clipped by 6 bases and J by 8 bases; unmatched bases: 7. Germline lookup yields CDR1 DFQATT and CDR2 SNEGSKA (reference sequence). The CDR3 region has the DNA TGCAGTGCCTGTACTAGCGGGAACTATGAGCAGTTCTTC. This codes for CSACTSGNYEQFF.

This clonotype was observed at least ten times. The rearrangement uses TRBV24-1 and TRBJ2-3; 9 nucleotides line up with TRBD1. This CDR3 is built from 15 residues. CDR1 and CDR2 from the germline V gene are KGHDR and SFDVKD. Trimming removed 4 bases from V and 5 bases from J; junction bases left unmatched: 6. CDR3: CATSDSGQGLDTQYF. CDR3 DNA: TGTGCCACCAGTGACTCTGGACAGGGGTTAGATACGCAGTATTTT.

V gene TRBV27 combines with J gene TRBJ2-7; 8 positions match TRBD2. V trimming: 8 bases; J trimming: 1 base; junction bases outside the gene matches: 4. The CDR3 totals 13 residues. CDR1 is MNHEY, CDR2 SMNVEV, per germline (reference sequence). The CDR3 DNA sequence: TGTGCCAGCTCGGGACTAGAGTCCTACGAGCAGTACTTC. Translation gives CASSGLESYEQYF.

This clonotype was counted ten times or more. This chain links TRBV2 with TRBJ1-6; D is perhaps TRBD1 (5 bases). Deletions cut 8 bases from V and 10 bases from J, with 12 bases between. The CDR3 consists of 12 residues. Germline CDR1 is SNHLY and CDR2 is FYNNEI. The CDR3 loop is CASVRGVSPLHF. The CDR3 DNA is TGTGCCAGCGTTCGGGGGGTCTCACCCCTCCACTTT.

A word on this clonotype: This may arise from a read error, as a much more abundant clone is one base away. V usage is TRBV12-3 or TRBV12-4 and J usage is TRBJ1-2; D perhaps matches TRBD1 (5 bases). The CDR3 extends over 14 amino acids. CDR3 in amino acids: CASSLTAWDYGCTF. Here the CDR3 DNA reads TGTGCCAGCAGTTTAACCGCCTGGGACTATGGCTGCACCTTC.

There are a few counts of this clonotype. The gene calls are TRBV6-1 and TRBJ2-7, with D unresolved. V was cut by 4 bases and J by 2 bases, with 12 bases left in between. Germline V CDR1 and CDR2: MNHNS, SASEGT. This CDR3 spans 14 amino acids. The CDR3 protein is CASSVGTYTYEQYF. CDR3 DNA sequence: TGTGCCAGCAGTGTTGGAACATATACCTACGAGCAGTACTTC.

This clonotype was observed at least ten times. The CDR3 is CASSFRVDYGYTF. CDR3 sequence (DNA): TGTGCCAGCAGCTTCAGGGTGGACTATGGCTACACCTTC. The chain joins TRBV11-1 to TRBJ1-2; D may be TRBD1 (5 bases). The CDR3 length is 13 residues. Trimming left V 3 bases short and J 3 bases short, with 8 bases between. Per the germline V gene, CDR1 is SGHAT and CDR2 is FQDESV (reference sequence).

Only a few counts were recorded for this clonotype. The chain employs TRBV20-1 and TRBJ2-7, with a tentative D call TRBD1 (6 bases). The CDR3 runs to 14 residues. Germline values: CDR1 DFQATT, CDR2 SNEGSKA (reference sequence). The V and J ends lost 2 bases and 5 bases respectively, with 16 bases between them. The CDR3 nucleotides are TGCAGTGCTAGATGGACAGATTTAACCCACGAGCAGTACTTC. Its protein is CSARWTDLTHEQYF.

This clonotype was seen repeatedly, ten times or more. The chain uses TRBV7-9 and TRBJ2-3; D perhaps matches TRBD2 (6 bases). CDR1 and CDR2 from the germline V gene are SEHNR and FQNEAQ (reference sequence). With 1 base removed from V and 3 bases from J, the gap between germline ends came to 14 bases. The CDR3 is made up of 16 amino acids. This CDR3 reads CASSLGGGMQTDTQYF. The CDR3 nucleotides are TGTGCCAGCAGCTTAGGAGGCGGGATGCAAACAGATACGCAGTATTTT.

The V call is TRBV6-5, the J call TRBJ2-1; 8 bases map to TRBD2. Germline values: CDR1 MNHEY, CDR2 SVGAGI. CDR3 length: 16 residues. V lost 4 bases to trimming and J lost 7 bases; unmatched junction nucleotides: 12. The CDR3 sequence: CASSSSSGSLWNEQFF. DNA of the CDR3: TGTGCCAGCAGTTCCTCAAGCGGGAGTTTATGGAATGAGCAGTTCTTC.

The chain has TRBV20-1 and TRBJ2-7; TRBD2 aligns across 9 bases. CDR1 and CDR2 from the germline V gene are DFQATT and SNEGSKA (reference sequence). The CDR3 length is 15 residues. V trimming: 7 bases; J trimming: 7 bases; junction bases outside the gene matches: 17. As DNA, the CDR3 is TGCAGTGGTATCCCGGTAGGTAGCGGGAGAGATGAGCAGTACTTC. Translated: CSGIPVGSGRDEQYF.

In this sample, this clonotype turned up a few times. The chain links TRBV30 to TRBJ1-2; a possible D gene is TRBD1 (5 bases). The germline CDR1 and CDR2 sequences are GTSNPN and SVGIG (reference sequence). V was clipped by 8 bases and J by 7 bases, with 26 bases between them. The CDR3 is made up of 15 amino acids. The CDR3: CATIPGLRIRAGYTF. For the CDR3, the DNA is TGTGCCACTATCCCGGGACTCCGAATTCGGGCTGGCTACACCTTC.

The sample holds many counts of this clonotype. The V gene is TRBV7-9, the J gene TRBJ2-1; D remains unclear. From germline, CDR1 is SEHNR and CDR2 FQNEAQ (reference sequence). This CDR3 has 13 amino acids. Trimming stripped 5 bases from V and 2 bases from J, with 7 bases between. CDR3 sequence reads: CASSAGTYNEQFF. DNA of the CDR3: TGTGCCAGCAGCGCCGGCACCTACAATGAGCAGTTCTTC. The variable domain in full, completed from reference TRBV7-9 and TRBJ2-1, reads DTGVSQNPRHKITKRGQNVTFRCDPISEHNRLYWYRQTLGQGPEFLTYFQNEAQLEKSRLLSDRFSAERPKGSFSTLEIQRTEQGDSAMYLCASSAGTYNEQFFGPGTRLTVL.

The chain joins TRBV6-2 or TRBV6-3 to TRBJ2-7; the match to TRBD2 covers 9 bases. CDR3 length: 15 amino acids. Unmatched junction bases numbered 5, after V lost 2 bases and J lost 3 bases. Germline CDR1 reads MNHEY; CDR2 reads SVGEGT. CDR3 sequence reads: CASSYGPSGVYEQYF. Written as DNA, the CDR3 is TGTGCCAGCAGTTACGGGCCTAGCGGGGTCTACGAGCAGTACTTC.

This chain links TRBV5-1 with TRBJ2-7; 10 nucleotides agree with TRBD1. V was clipped by 3 bases and J by 2 bases; unmatched bases: 5. Germline V gives CDR1 SGHRS, CDR2 YFSETQ. The length of the CDR3 is 15 residues. The CDR3 DNA reads as TGCGCCAGCAGCTCAGGACAGGGGGGGACCTACGAGCAGTACTTC. Encoded protein: CASSSGQGGTYEQYF.